These T cell receptor beta chains were read from a single sample in a study of Tregs in tolerant kidney transplant recipients. TCRdb keeps only in-frame clones here, not all; method: immunoSEQ multiplex PCR. The repertoire has about 78,000 clones, roughly 90% of them found once; the top ten carry roughly 0.35%. The sample in question was Tregs from blood, obtained before the transplant. These receptors all stem from a human donor who received a combined kidney and bone marrow transplant. Both conserved end residues are part of each CDR3. A D gene is named only where the DNA matches it firmly. Part of the rows lack a size; the others show once, few, many or a class for expanded clones.

cdr3_length d_call j_call clone_size v_call cdr3_nt cdr3_aa
12 NA TRBJ2-7 once TRBV28 TGTGCCAGCAGTTCACAGGGTAAAGAGCAGTACTTC CASSSQGKEQYF
19 TRBD2 TRBJ2-2 NA TRBV4-2 TGTGCCAGCAGCCACGTCCCGGGACTAGCGGGCGCGAACACCGGGGAGCTGTTTTTT CASSHVPGLAGANTGELFF
14 NA TRBJ1-2 NA TRBV28 TGTGCCAGCAGTTTATTAGTAGGTGGGCATGGCTACACCTTC CASSLLVGGHGYTF
16 NA TRBJ2-5 once TRBV14 TGTGCCAGCAGCCCCCGACCCAGGGGCCCACAAGAGACCCAGTACTTC CASSPRPRGPQETQYF
14 TRBD2 TRBJ2-1 NA TRBV7-7 TGTGCCAGCAGCTTAGGCGGGAGTAGGGGTGAGCAGTTCTTC CASSLGGSRGEQFF
12 NA TRBJ2-7 NA TRBV28 TGTGCCAGCAGTTCAAACTCCTACGAGCAGTACTTC CASSSNSYEQYF
12 NA TRBJ2-7 NA TRBV5-1 TGCGCCAGCAGCCAACTTGGGAGGGAGCAGTACTTC CASSQLGREQYF
15 TRBD1 TRBJ1-3 NA TRBV10-3 TGTGCCATCAGTTGGGACAGGTCCCTTGGAAACACCATATATTTT CAISWDRSLGNTIYF
16 TRBD1 TRBJ2-3 NA TRBV6-6 TGTGCCAGCACTTATGTCTTCCTGGGACAGGGAGATACGCAGTATTTT CASTYVFLGQGDTQYF
15 NA TRBJ2-6 NA TRBV7-9 TGTGCCAGCAGCTTACAGGGTACTGGGGCCAACGTCCTGACTTTC CASSLQGTGANVLTF
15 NA TRBJ1-6 NA TRBV18 TGTGCCAGCTCACCAATCGACAGTTGGAATTCACCCCTCCACTTT CASSPIDSWNSPLHF
15 NA TRBJ1-3 NA TRBV7-2 TGTGCCAGCAGCTTCGGGACGGCCTCTGGAAACACCATATATTTT CASSFGTASGNTIYF
15 TRBD1 TRBJ2-7 NA TRBV7-6 TGTGCCAGCAGCTTAGTCCTCCAGGGGGCTCAGGAGCAGTACTTC CASSLVLQGAQEQYF
18 TRBD2 TRBJ2-2 NA TRBV27 TGTGCCAGCAGTGCCCCCCTTTTTGCGGGAGGGGGCACCGGGGAGCTGTTTTTT CASSAPLFAGGGTGELFF
14 NA TRBJ2-7 NA TRBV2 TGTGCCAGCAGTGACATCCTTCGAGAAGGCGAGCAGTACTTC CASSDILREGEQYF
15 NA TRBJ1-1 NA TRBV29-1 TGCAGCGTCGAAGGGGATTGGGGTATGAACACTGAAGCTTTCTTT CSVEGDWGMNTEAFF